These T cell receptor beta chains were read from a single sample in a study of CD8+ T cells in alopecia areata. TCRdb's copy holds only in-frame clones and misses some; the assay was immunoSEQ multiplex PCR. This sample yields about 110,000 clones, of which around 53% are seen a single time; more than 9% belongs to the top ten. Here the sequenced sample was CD8+ T cells sorted from blood, taken at week 24, from a patient treated with tofacitinib. These receptors were taken from a human donor with alopecia areata. CDR3s include the opening cysteine and the closing phenylalanine or tryptophan. The D gene is left open where the match is weak. Expanded clones are given a class, and other clones once, few, many or no size at all.

v_call	clone_size	d_call	j_call	cdr3_aa	cdr3_nt
TRBV7-9	NA	NA	TRBJ1-5	CASSKGGAVQPQHF	TGTGCCAGCAGCAAGGGGGGGGCTGTTCAGCCCCAGCATTTT
TRBV4-3	NA	TRBD1	TRBJ2-3	CASSQVLAGGPDTQYF	TGCGCCAGCAGCCAAGTTTTGGCAGGGGGTCCAGATACGCAGTATTTT
TRBV5-5	few	NA	TRBJ2-2	CASSLDYSYTGELFF	TGTGCCAGCAGCTTGGATTACAGCTACACCGGGGAGCTGTTTTTT
TRBV13	NA	NA	TRBJ2-5	CASSLTGGPILETQYF	TGTGCCAGCAGCTTGACTGGGGGGCCTATATTAGAGACCCAGTACTTC
TRBV7-8	NA	TRBD1	TRBJ1-1	CASSPWTGYAEAFF	TGTGCCAGCAGCCCATGGACAGGGTACGCTGAAGCTTTCTTT
TRBV7-9	once	NA	TRBJ2-7	CATYDTEDFYEQYF	TGTGCCACCTACGACACCGAAGACTTCTACGAGCAGTACTTC
TRBV7-8	NA	TRBD2	TRBJ2-5	CASSLVVGGQETQYF	TGTGCCAGCAGCTTAGTAGTCGGGGGGCAAGAGACCCAGTACTTC
TRBV10-3	NA	TRBD2	TRBJ2-1	CAISESKASGDNNEQFF	TGTGCCATCAGTGAGTCGAAGGCTAGCGGGGATAACAATGAGCAGTTCTTC
TRBV7-3	NA	NA	TRBJ1-4	CASSLTGISNEKLFF	TGTGCCAGCAGCTTAACCGGAATATCTAATGAAAAACTGTTTTTT
TRBV27	NA	NA	TRBJ1-4	CASSFLGRSEPEKLFF	TGTGCCAGCAGTTTTCTTGGCCGGTCGGAACCCGAAAAACTGTTTTTT
TRBV2	few	NA	TRBJ1-5	CASSYPRGEGQPQHF	TGTGCCAGCAGTTACCCCAGGGGAGAAGGTCAGCCCCAGCATTTT
TRBV13	NA	NA	TRBJ1-1	CASSLKGQGYTEAFF	TGTGCCAGCAGCTTAAAGGGGCAGGGTTACACTGAAGCTTTCTTT
TRBV29-1	NA	TRBD1	TRBJ1-1	CSVTGENTEAFF	TGCAGCGTCACAGGGGAGAACACTGAAGCTTTCTTT
TRBV27	NA	TRBD1	TRBJ1-6	CASSLGQGYNSPLHF	TGTGCCAGCAGTTTGGGACAGGGTTATAATTCACCCCTCCACTTT
TRBV13	NA	NA	TRBJ2-7	CASSLGRGYEQYF	TGTGCCAGCAGCTTAGGGAGGGGGTACGAGCAGTACTTC
TRBV25-1	few	NA	TRBJ2-5	CASSESAYRETQYF	TGTGCCAGCAGTGAATCGGCCTACCGGGAGACCCAGTACTTC
TRBV7-9	NA	NA	TRBJ2-3	CASSPGPRPDTQYF	TGTGCCAGCAGCCCGGGACCCCGTCCAGATACGCAGTATTTT
TRBV27	NA	NA	TRBJ1-6	CASSFLRQPNSPLHF	TGTGCCAGCAGTTTTCTGCGACAACCAAATTCACCCCTCCACTTT
TRBV4-3	NA	NA	TRBJ2-5	CASSQVAEETQYF	TGCGCCAGCAGCCAAGTAGCTGAAGAGACCCAGTACTTC
TRBV4-1	NA	TRBD1	TRBJ1-5	CASSQDGTGEVVDQPQHF	TGCGCCAGCAGCCAAGATGGGACAGGGGAGGTAGTTGATCAGCCCCAGCATTTT
TRBV29-1	NA	TRBD2	TRBJ2-3	CSAFTSVSTDTQYF	TGCAGCGCTTTCACTAGCGTTAGCACAGATACGCAGTATTTT
TRBV29-1	few	NA	TRBJ1-2	CSVLPPDRPTNYGYTF	TGCAGCGTTCTTCCCCCCGACAGACCAACTAACTATGGCTACACCTTC
TRBV27	NA	TRBD2	TRBJ2-1	CASTSGATYNEQFF	TGTGCCAGCACTAGCGGGGCCACCTACAATGAGCAGTTCTTC
TRBV6-5	NA	TRBD1	TRBJ1-6	CASQGGGENSPLHF	TGTGCCAGCCAGGGGGGCGGGGAGAATTCACCCCTCCACTTT
TRBV7-8	NA	NA	TRBJ2-3	CASSLTGVGYF	TGTGCCAGCAGCCTGACAGGCGTCGGGTATTTT
TRBV30	NA	TRBD1	TRBJ1-1	CAWSVFLQGASEAFF	TGTGCCTGGAGTGTCTTCTTACAGGGGGCTTCTGAAGCTTTCTTT
TRBV30	NA	NA	TRBJ1-2	CAWRDRTYGYTF	TGTGCCTGGAGAGACAGGACCTATGGCTACACCTTC
TRBV19	few	NA	TRBJ1-5	CASSRVSYSNQPQHF	TGTGCCAGTAGCAGGGTATCTTATAGCAATCAGCCCCAGCATTTT
TRBV21-1	once	NA	TRBJ2-7	CASSYGASGSYEQYF	TGTGCCAGCAGTTACGGGGCTAGCGGGAGTTACGAGCAGTACTTC